Shown below are 16 T cell receptor beta chains from a single sample sequenced in a study of cytomegalovirus exposure and HLA in healthy donors. The PCR used 60 Vbeta and 13 Jbeta primers. Using immunoSEQ multiplex PCR, the repertoire was profiled, and TCRdb retains in-frame clones only, with some absent. In the table there are over 100,000 clones, approximately 80% of which are singletons. Sequencing input: PBMCs. Receptors originate from a woman younger than 45 in good health and CMV-seronegative.

The chain employs TRBV27 and TRBJ1-1; unclear D gene. Trimming removed 3 bases at V and 1 base at J, with 12 bases between. The V gene's germline CDR1 is MNHEY and CDR2 SMNVEV (reference sequence). The CDR3 is 15 residues long. The CDR3 nucleotides are TGTGCCAGCAGTTTCTCACGGGTTGGGAACACTGAAGCTTTCTTT. It encodes CASSFSRVGNTEAFF.

The genes are TRBV9 and TRBJ2-7, with TRBD1 as a possible D gene (5 bases). Germline values: CDR1 SGDLS, CDR2 YYNGEE. This CDR3 region has 15 residues. V was pared by 0 bases and J by 4 bases, with 14 bases between. The CDR3 DNA sequence: TGTGCCAGCAGCGTAGCTGCCAGGGCCGAGTACGAGCAGTACTTC. This sequence encodes CASSVAARAEYEQYF.

The rearrangement links TRBV28 to TRBJ1-1; TRBD1 might be the D (6 bases). From germline, CDR1 is MDHEN and CDR2 SYDVKM. The V gene lost 2 bases and the J gene lost 5 bases, with 12 bases spanning the gap. The CDR3 loop spans 14 amino acids. CDR3 coding DNA: TGTGCCAGCAGTTTAGGGGGGGCACGTACTGAAGCTTTCTTT. It codes for CASSLGGARTEAFF.

The chain joins TRBV4-1 to TRBJ2-1, with a tentative D call TRBD2 (5 bases). Trimming shortened V by 0 bases and J by 8 bases, and 11 bases separated the two germline ends. This CDR3 has 14 amino acids. The germline V gene encodes CDR1 MGHRA and CDR2 YSYEKL. Written as DNA, the CDR3 is TGCGCCAGCAGCCAAGATGTTAGGCGGGATGAGCAGTTCTTC. Translated, it gives CASSQDVRRDEQFF.

The gene calls are TRBV5-5 and TRBJ1-2; 10 bases align to TRBD1. Germline assignment: CDR1 SGHKS and CDR2 YYEKEE (reference sequence). The CDR3 has 13 residues. The V gene end was trimmed by 3 bases and the J gene end by 4 bases; junction bases not matched to a gene: 0. The DNA of the CDR3 is TGTGCCAGCAGCTGGGACAGGGGCTATGGCTACACCTTC. This gives the protein CASSWDRGYGYTF.

This chain uses TRBV7-6 with TRBJ2-5, with a possible D match to TRBD1 (6 bases). From germline, CDR1 is SGHVS and CDR2 FNYEAQ. V was clipped by 1 base and J by 2 bases, with 17 bases between them. The CDR3 is 17 residues long. CDR3 DNA sequence: TGTGCCAGCAGCTTAGGGTACGAATCGACAGGACAAGAGACCCAGTACTTC. It translates to CASSLGYESTGQETQYF.

The rearrangement joins TRBV2 to TRBJ1-1, with 7 bases aligning to TRBD1. CDR3 length: 13 amino acids. V lost 10 bases, J lost 0 bases, and 5 bases stayed unmatched. Looked up from germline, CDR1 is SNHLY and CDR2 is FYNNEI. For the CDR3, the DNA is TGTGCCACCCAAGGGACAGTGAACACTGAAGCTTTCTTT. This sequence encodes CATQGTVNTEAFF.

This chain connects TRBV19 to TRBJ2-4; 9 bases line up with TRBD1. The junction had 7 bases not matched to a gene; V was cut back by 2 bases and J by 5 bases. Germline V gene data show CDR1 as LNHDA and CDR2 as SQIVND (reference sequence). The CDR3 spans 16 residues. CDR3 nucleotide sequence: TGTGCCAGTAGTATACAGACAGGGGGATCGGAAAACATTCAGTACTTC. Its protein is CASSIQTGGSENIQYF.

V gene TRBV7-2 combines with J gene TRBJ2-3; 7 bases line up with TRBD2. Germline-derived CDR1 and CDR2 are SGHTA and FQGNSA. This CDR3 is built from 16 residues. V lost 3 bases, J lost 2 bases, and 8 bases stayed unmatched. Here the CDR3 DNA reads TGTGCCAGCAGCTTCCATGGGGGGGGGATCACAGATACGCAGTATTTT. Protein: CASSFHGGGITDTQYF.

V usage is TRBV12-5 and J usage is TRBJ1-2; D call uncertain. Germline-derived CDR1 and CDR2 are LGHNT and FRNRAP. The CDR3 is 12 amino acids. Trimming shortened V by 0 bases and J by 8 bases, and 7 bases separated the two germline ends. Written as DNA, the CDR3 is TGTGCTAGTGGTTTGGTATTAGAGGGCTACACCTTC. Its translation is CASGLVLEGYTF.

This clone was counted once. The chain is built from TRBV9 and TRBJ2-5, with D possibly matching TRBD1 (6 bases). V was clipped by 3 bases and J by 2 bases, with 14 bases between them. In germline, CDR1 is SGDLS, CDR2 YYNGEE. The CDR3 is 15 residues long. The CDR3 nucleotides read TGTGCCAGCAGCGCTCCCGAGGGACAACAAGAGACCCAGTACTTC. This codes for CASSAPEGQQETQYF.

The V gene is TRBV5-6, the J gene TRBJ1-3, with D perhaps TRBD1 (5 bases). The CDR3 consists of 15 residues. Between the trimmed V and J ends, which lost 4 bases and 1 base, there was a span of 12 bases. Germline assignment: CDR1 SGHDT and CDR2 YYEEEE. The CDR3 protein is CASSTWNRSGNTIYF. CDR3 coding DNA: TGTGCCAGCAGCACTTGGAACAGGTCTGGAAACACCATATATTTT.

A single count supports this clone. J is TRBJ1-3 and V is TRBV5-1; possibly TRBD1 for D (6 bases). V lost 3 bases and J lost 2, with 12 bases in between. The CDR3 spans 15 residues. Germline values: CDR1 SGHRS, CDR2 YFSETQ. The CDR3 here is CASSYEGQTGNTIYF. In DNA, the CDR3 is TGCGCCAGCAGCTACGAAGGACAGACTGGAAACACCATATATTTT. Based on the CDR3 plus reference TRBV5-1 and TRBJ1-3, the full variable domain is KAGVTQTPRYLIKTRGQQVTLSCSPISGHRSVSWYQQTPGQGLQFLFEYFSETQRNKGNFPGRFSGRQFSNSRSEMNVSTLELGDSALYLCASSYEGQTGNTIYFGEGSWLTVV.

The sample holds a few counts of this clone. The rearrangement links TRBV25-1 to TRBJ2-2, with D maybe TRBD1 (5 bases). The CDR3 runs to 14 residues. Germline CDR1 is MGHDK and CDR2 is SYGVNS. Trimming cost V 0 bases and J 3 bases, with 5 bases left between them. This CDR3 is CASSEYRDTGELFF. The CDR3 DNA is TGTGCCAGCAGTGAATACAGGGACACCGGGGAGCTGTTTTTT.

V and J are TRBV27 and TRBJ2-7, with 9 bases aligning to TRBD1. Trimming removed 6 bases from V and 4 bases from J; junction bases left unmatched: 7. Germline assignment: CDR1 MNHEY and CDR2 SMNVEV (reference sequence). The CDR3 contains 14 residues. CDR3 in amino acids: CASRGTGILYEQYF. The CDR3 DNA reads as TGTGCCAGCAGAGGGACAGGGATTTTATACGAGCAGTACTTC.

This chain connects TRBV4-2 to TRBJ1-6; 8 bases match TRBD1. The CDR3 length is 17 residues. CDR1 and CDR2 from the germline V gene are LGHNA and YNFKEQ. Germline trimming cut 0 bases from V and 10 bases from J; bases unmatched to any gene: 11. The CDR3 spells CASSQEGTGTGLSPLHF. The CDR3 DNA reads TGTGCCAGCAGCCAAGAGGGTACCGGGACAGGCCTCTCACCCCTCCACTTT.